Below, 6 T cell receptor beta chains from the same sample are listed, as sequenced in a study of T-cell memory formation after mild COVID-19. TCRdb called the 5' RACE reads again in MiXCR, with one record for every CDR3 protein. The sample contains 400,000 or so distinct CDR3 sequences, 15% to 25% of which appear only once. Sequences were obtained from PBMCs or a T cell subset sorted from them (not recorded which). The source is an adult woman who had mild COVID-19 (a few samples of this study predate the infection). Cell type and time point are not known.

The gene calls are TRBV18 and TRBJ2-7; 11 bases fit TRBD2. CDR3 size: 14 residues. V trimming: 8 bases; J trimming: 4 bases; junction bases outside the gene matches: 7. Germline-derived CDR1 and CDR2 are KGHSH and LQKENI. CDR3 DNA sequence: TGTGCCAGCACCTCCAGGACTAGCGGGTACGAGCAGTACTTC. As protein: CASTSRTSGYEQYF.

This clonotype has a handful of counts. The rearrangement uses TRBV5-6 and TRBJ2-7, with D perhaps TRBD1 or TRBD2 (5 bases each). V gave up 4 bases and J gave up 4 bases, with 12 bases separating them. The CDR3 has 13 residues. Germline V gene lookup returns CDR1 SGHDT and CDR2 YYEEEE. The chain's CDR3 is CASSPGWGYEQYF. Here the CDR3 DNA reads TGTGCCAGCAGCCCAGGGTGGGGGTACGAGCAGTACTTC.

The rearrangement links TRBV12-3 or TRBV12-4 to TRBJ1-1; D is possibly TRBD1 (6 bases). V was clipped by 6 bases and J by 1 base, with 12 bases between them. The CDR3 is made up of 14 amino acids. The CDR3 DNA reads TGTGCCAGCAGGGCACAGGGCTCGAACACTGAAGCTTTCTTT. Translating gives CASRAQGSNTEAFF.

This clonotype was detected many times. V gene TRBV11-2 combines with J gene TRBJ1-1; D gene ambiguous. Trimming left V 1 base short and J 8 bases short, with 8 bases between. The CDR3 totals 12 residues. Looked up from germline, CDR1 is SGHAT and CDR2 is FQNNGV. The CDR3 nucleotides are TGTGCCAGCAGCTTAGGAGGGCCCGAAGCTTTCTTT. Amino acids: CASSLGGPEAFF.

This clonotype came up a few times. CDR3 region: CASRLGTSGRARTDTQYF. The CDR3, as DNA: TGCGCCAGCAGACTTGGGACTAGCGGGAGGGCTCGCACAGATACGCAGTATTTT. The J gene is TRBJ2-3, the V gene TRBV5-1, with 16 bases fitting TRBD2. V was clipped by 5 bases and J by 1 base; unmatched bases: 7. CDR3 length: 18 residues. The germline V gene encodes CDR1 SGHRS and CDR2 YFSETQ.

This clonotype was seen a handful of times. The chain carries TRBV3-1 and TRBJ2-5, with D possibly being TRBD1 (8 bases). Germline loops: CDR1 LGHDT, CDR2 YNNKEL (reference sequence). The germline V and J ends were trimmed by 2 bases and 2 bases, with 21 bases remaining between them. The CDR3 covers 18 residues. This CDR3 reads CASSQSGQEKRGQETQYF. CDR3 coding DNA: TGTGCCAGCAGCCAATCGGGACAGGAGAAGCGGGGACAAGAGACCCAGTACTTC.